Each of the 17 T cell receptor beta chains below was sequenced from the same sample in a study of T cell repertoires in cytomegalovirus infection. From the reads, TCRdb called clonotypes with MiXCR, one entry per CDR3 protein. The table has 150,000 or so distinct CDR3 sequences, 5.5% to 8% seen once. Sequenced input: PBMCs. The receptors were sampled from a human donor in good health (CMV status not recorded). Some clones in this sample may be carry-over from other donors' samples.

In the case of this clonotype: The junction and the germline gene differ at one end; a read error may be behind it. The V gene is TRBV2, the J gene TRBJ2-1; 7 bases align to TRBD2. This CDR3 has 12 residues. CDR1 and CDR2 (germline): SNHLY, FYNNEI. The CDR3 reads CASSEGTSGDLF. Written as DNA, the CDR3 is TGTGCCAGCAGTGAAGGGACGAGCGGGGATCTCTTC.

V is TRBV28 and J is TRBJ1-2, with no clear D. Germline V CDR1 and CDR2: MDHEN, SYDVKM. This CDR3 region has 14 residues. V shed 4 bases and J shed 6 bases, with 15 bases lying between them. The CDR3 loop reads CASSYRGFVHGYTF. The CDR3 DNA follows: TGTGCCAGCAGTTACAGAGGCTTCGTTCATGGCTACACCTTC.

This chain connects TRBV6-2 or TRBV6-3 to TRBJ1-1; no definite D call. Trimming removed 5 bases from V and 1 base from J, with 14 bases in between. The CDR3 runs 15 residues. The germline V gene has CDR1 MNHEY and CDR2 SVGEGT. The CDR3 region is CASSPARPGNTEAFF. DNA for the CDR3: TGTGCCAGCAGTCCCGCCCGCCCAGGGAACACTGAAGCTTTCTTT.

This clonotype occurred many times. The rearrangement uses TRBV4-1 and TRBJ1-2; no definite D call. Per germline, CDR1 MGHRA and CDR2 YSYEKL. The V gene lost 0 bases and the J gene lost 4 bases, with 9 bases spanning the gap. CDR3 length: 14 amino acids. In DNA, the CDR3 is TGCGCCAGCAGCCAAGAGTTAACAAGCTATGGCTACACCTTC. Residues: CASSQELTSYGYTF.

This clonotype was observed many times. The chain combines TRBV6-1 with TRBJ1-6; D ambiguous. Trimming removed 8 bases at V and 6 bases at J, with 8 bases between. From germline, CDR1 is MNHNS and CDR2 SASEGT. The CDR3 spans 12 residues. CDR3 sequence (DNA): TGTGCCAGCCTCGACCTTAATTCACCCCTCCACTTT. This codes for CASLDLNSPLHF.

This clonotype has a count of ten or more. J is TRBJ1-5 and V is TRBV12-3 or TRBV12-4; D uncertain. Trimming shortened V by 6 bases and J by 5 bases, and 11 bases separated the two germline ends. CDR3 length equals 13 residues. CDR3 nucleotide sequence: TGTGCCAGCAGGGCGGCGGAACATCAGCCCCAGCATTTT. It encodes CASRAAEHQPQHF.

Ten or more counts support this clonotype. The rearrangement uses TRBV7-9 and TRBJ2-1; possible D gene TRBD2, 6 bases. V was trimmed by 6 bases and J by 13 bases, leaving 19 bases between them. Germline V gene sequence: CDR1 SEHNR, CDR2 FQNEAQ (reference sequence). The CDR3 runs 13 residues. The CDR3, as DNA: TGTGCCAGCAGACGGGACTCAGGAAGGGGTCAGTTCTTC. Amino acids: CASRRDSGRGQFF.

This clonotype was seen ten or more times. V is TRBV14 and J is TRBJ2-3; perhaps TRBD1 as D (6 bases). This CDR3 comprises 15 residues. V shed 4 bases and J shed 0 bases, with 11 bases lying between them. Per the germline V gene, CDR1 is SGHDN and CDR2 is FVKESK. The CDR3 spells CASSPRGRSTDTQYF. The CDR3 coding sequence is TGTGCCAGCAGCCCCAGGGGACGTAGCACAGATACGCAGTATTTT.

This clonotype appeared many times. The V call is TRBV7-8, the J call TRBJ2-7; D might be TRBD1 (5 bases). The CDR3 is 14 residues long. From germline, CDR1 is SGHVS and CDR2 FQNEAQ. Trimming shortened V by 5 bases and J by 2 bases, and 13 bases separated the two germline ends. CDR3 sequence reads: CASSTRVSAYEQYF. The CDR3 DNA follows: TGTGCCAGCAGCACCAGGGTATCGGCCTACGAGCAGTACTTC.

This clonotype has a count of ten or more. J is TRBJ2-3 and V is TRBV29-1; D is undetermined. Per the germline V gene, CDR1 is SQVTM and CDR2 is ANQGSEA. The V and J ends lost 4 bases and 4 bases respectively, with 9 bases between them. This CDR3 has 12 residues. The CDR3, as DNA: TGCAGCGTTGGGCATAGGGCAGATACGCAGTATTTT. The encoded protein is CSVGHRADTQYF.

This clonotype was observed many times. The V gene is TRBV7-2, the J gene TRBJ2-1, with 11 bases lining up with TRBD2. Per the germline V gene, CDR1 is SGHTA and CDR2 is FQGNSA. V lost 6 bases to trimming and J lost 9 bases; unmatched junction nucleotides: 10. The CDR3 has 15 residues. The CDR3 DNA is TGTGCCAGCAGACGTCTTAGCGGGGGGGCCGGTGAGCAGTTCTTC. This sequence encodes CASRRLSGGAGEQFF.

This clonotype was seen ten or more times. The V gene is TRBV28, the J gene TRBJ2-3; 8 nucleotides agree with TRBD1. This CDR3 has 17 amino acids. The trim removed 2 bases at V and 11 bases at J, leaving 18 bases unmatched. Per the germline V gene, CDR1 is MDHEN and CDR2 is SYDVKM. The CDR3 loop reads CASSLPPLGQGGIGQYF. In DNA form, the CDR3 reads TGTGCCAGCAGTTTACCCCCCCTCGGACAGGGCGGAATAGGGCAGTATTTT.

The chain combines TRBV14 with TRBJ2-7; no reliable D call. Germline CDR1 SGHDN, CDR2 FVKESK. Trimming removed 4 bases from V and 2 bases from J, with 12 bases in between. This CDR3 comprises 14 residues. The CDR3 here is CASSLFSGPYEQYF. For the CDR3, the DNA is TGTGCCAGCAGCCTCTTCTCTGGCCCCTACGAGCAGTACTTC. Full variable domain (missing parts from reference TRBV14 and TRBJ2-7): EAGVTQFPSHSVIEKGQTVTLRCDPISGHDNLYWYRRVMGKEIKFLLHFVKESKQDESGMPNNRFLAERTGGTYSTLKVQPAELEDSGVYFCASSLFSGPYEQYFGPGTRLTVT.

V gene TRBV3-1 combines with J gene TRBJ1-2; TRBD1 agrees at 7 bases. Trimming took 5 bases from V and 12 from J; bases not matched to a gene: 9. Germline CDR1 is LGHDT and CDR2 is YNNKEL (reference sequence). The CDR3 totals 12 residues. The CDR3 here is CASSAGTDQHTF. In nucleotides, the CDR3 is TGTGCCAGCAGCGCCGGGACAGACCAACACACCTTC.

The table lists this clonotype with many counts. The chain uses TRBV7-2 and TRBJ2-7, with D possibly being TRBD2 (5 bases). The CDR3 is 14 amino acids. Looked up from germline, CDR1 is SGHTA and CDR2 is FQGNSA. Trimming left V 4 bases short and J 3 bases short, with 13 bases between. Here the CDR3 DNA reads TGTGCCAGCAGCTCAACTACTAGTGGCTACGAGCAGTACTTC. Translating it yields CASSSTTSGYEQYF.

The table lists this clonotype with many counts. This chain uses TRBV7-2 with TRBJ2-3, with TRBD2 matching 12 bases. CDR1 and CDR2 from the germline V gene are SGHTA and FQGNSA. V was clipped by 4 bases and J by 0 bases; unmatched bases: 11. This CDR3 region has 19 residues. The DNA for the CDR3 is TGTGCCAGCAGCTCCCCGTTGACTAGCGGGGGCTCTAGCACAGATACGCAGTATTTT. Translation: CASSSPLTSGGSSTDTQYF.

This clonotype has a handful of counts. The chain couples TRBV11-1 to TRBJ2-5; 10 positions match TRBD2. The ends lost 0 bases at V and 4 bases at J; junction bases unmatched: 8. The germline V gene has CDR1 SGHAT and CDR2 FQDESV (reference sequence). The length of the CDR3 is 17 residues. For the CDR3, the DNA is TGTGCCAGCAGCTTAGCCCTAGCGGGGGCCGAGGGAGAGACCCAGTACTTC. This codes for CASSLALAGAEGETQYF.